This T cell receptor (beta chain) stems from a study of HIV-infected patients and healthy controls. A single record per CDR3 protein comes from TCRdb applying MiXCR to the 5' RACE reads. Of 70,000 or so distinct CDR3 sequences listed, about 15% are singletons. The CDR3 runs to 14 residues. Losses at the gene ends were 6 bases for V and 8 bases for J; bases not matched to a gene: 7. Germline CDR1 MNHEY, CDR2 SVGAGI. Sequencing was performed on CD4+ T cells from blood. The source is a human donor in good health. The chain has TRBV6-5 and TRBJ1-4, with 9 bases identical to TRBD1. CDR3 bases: TGTGCCAGCAGCCGAGACAGGGGGAACGAAAAACTGTTTTTT. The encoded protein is CASSRDRGNEKLFF.